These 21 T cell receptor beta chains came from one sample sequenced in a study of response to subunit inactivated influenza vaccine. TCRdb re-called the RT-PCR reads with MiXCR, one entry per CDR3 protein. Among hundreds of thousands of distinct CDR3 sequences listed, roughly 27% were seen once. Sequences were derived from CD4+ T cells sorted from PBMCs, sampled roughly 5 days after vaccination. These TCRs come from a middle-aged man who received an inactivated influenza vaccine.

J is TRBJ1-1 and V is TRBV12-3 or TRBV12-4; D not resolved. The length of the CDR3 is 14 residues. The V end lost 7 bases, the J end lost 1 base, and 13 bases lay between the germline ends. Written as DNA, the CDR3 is TGTGCCAGCAACTTTGGTGTCGGGAACACTGAAGCTTTCTTT. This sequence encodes CASNFGVGNTEAFF.

CDR3 protein: CASSLQETGPANTGELFF. The CDR3 coding sequence is TGTGCCAGCAGCTTGCAGGAAACAGGGCCTGCGAACACCGGGGAGCTGTTTTTT. The V gene is TRBV5-5, the J gene TRBJ2-2, with D perhaps TRBD1 (6 bases). Trimming removed 1 base at V and 0 bases at J, with 16 bases between. This CDR3 contains 18 residues. Germline assignment: CDR1 SGHKS and CDR2 YYEKEE (reference sequence).

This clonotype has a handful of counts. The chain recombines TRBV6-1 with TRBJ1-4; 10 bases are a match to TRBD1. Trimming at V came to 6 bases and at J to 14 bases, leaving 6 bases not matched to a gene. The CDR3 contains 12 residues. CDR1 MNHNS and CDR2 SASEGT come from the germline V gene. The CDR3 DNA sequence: TGTGCCAGCAGCCCGGACAGGGGGAAGCTGTTTTTT. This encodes CASSPDRGKLFF.

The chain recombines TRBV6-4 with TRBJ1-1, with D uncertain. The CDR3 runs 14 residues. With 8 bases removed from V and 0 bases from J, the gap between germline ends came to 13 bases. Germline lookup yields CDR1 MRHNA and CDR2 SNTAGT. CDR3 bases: TGTGCCAGCTCCCCGACACGGATGAACACTGAAGCTTTCTTT. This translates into CASSPTRMNTEAFF.

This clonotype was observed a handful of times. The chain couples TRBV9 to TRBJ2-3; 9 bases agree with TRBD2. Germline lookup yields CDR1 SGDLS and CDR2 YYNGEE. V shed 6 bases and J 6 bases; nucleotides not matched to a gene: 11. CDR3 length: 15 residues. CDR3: CASKVGLATSDTQYF. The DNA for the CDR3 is TGTGCCAGCAAGGTAGGACTAGCGACGTCTGATACGCAGTATTTT.

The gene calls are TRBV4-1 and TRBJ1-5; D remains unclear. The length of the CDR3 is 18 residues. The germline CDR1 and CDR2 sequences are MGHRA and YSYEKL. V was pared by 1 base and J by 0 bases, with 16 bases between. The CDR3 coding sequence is TGCGCCAGCAGCCAAGTCCCAATGACGGGTTATAGCAATCAGCCCCAGCATTTT. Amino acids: CASSQVPMTGYSNQPQHF.

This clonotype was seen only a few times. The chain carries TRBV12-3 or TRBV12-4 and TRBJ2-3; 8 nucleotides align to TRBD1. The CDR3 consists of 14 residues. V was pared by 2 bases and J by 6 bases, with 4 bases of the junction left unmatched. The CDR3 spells CASSLMTGADTQYF. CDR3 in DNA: TGTGCCAGCAGTTTAATGACAGGGGCTGATACGCAGTATTTT.

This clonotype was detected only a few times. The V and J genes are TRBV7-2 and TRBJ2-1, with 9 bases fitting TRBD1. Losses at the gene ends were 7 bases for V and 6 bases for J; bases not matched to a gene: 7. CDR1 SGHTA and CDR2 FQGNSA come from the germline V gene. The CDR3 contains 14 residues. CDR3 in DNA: TGTGCCAGCAACCCGGGACAGGGTTTCAATGAGCAGTTCTTC. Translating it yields CASNPGQGFNEQFF.

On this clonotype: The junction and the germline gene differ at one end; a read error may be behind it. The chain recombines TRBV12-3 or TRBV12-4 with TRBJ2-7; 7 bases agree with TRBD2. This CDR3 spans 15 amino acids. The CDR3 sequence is CASSFLLADAYEQHF. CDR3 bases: TGTGCCAGCAGTTTCTTGCTAGCGGATGCCTACGAGCAGCACTTC.

CDR3 nucleotide sequence: TGTGCCAGCAGCTTGGTATGGAATCAGCCCCAGCATTTT. The encoded protein is CASSLVWNQPQHF. The chain couples TRBV5-5 to TRBJ1-5; D not certain. Between the trimmed V and J ends, which lost 0 bases and 4 bases, there was a span of 5 bases. The germline gives CDR1 SGHKS, CDR2 YYEKEE (reference sequence). CDR3 size: 13 residues.

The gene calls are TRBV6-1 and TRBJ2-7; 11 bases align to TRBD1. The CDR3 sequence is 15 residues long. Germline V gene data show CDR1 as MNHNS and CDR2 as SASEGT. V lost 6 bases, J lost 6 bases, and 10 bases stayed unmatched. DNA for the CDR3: TGTGCCAGCAGGCCCGGGGACAGGGGGATCTCCGAGCAGTACTTC. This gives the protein CASRPGDRGISEQYF.

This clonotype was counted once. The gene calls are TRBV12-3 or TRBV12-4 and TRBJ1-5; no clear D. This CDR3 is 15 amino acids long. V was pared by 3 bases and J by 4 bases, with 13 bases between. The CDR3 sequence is CASSLGRRSNQPQHF. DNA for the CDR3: TGTGCCAGCAGTTTGGGCAGGAGGAGTAATCAGCCCCAGCATTTT.

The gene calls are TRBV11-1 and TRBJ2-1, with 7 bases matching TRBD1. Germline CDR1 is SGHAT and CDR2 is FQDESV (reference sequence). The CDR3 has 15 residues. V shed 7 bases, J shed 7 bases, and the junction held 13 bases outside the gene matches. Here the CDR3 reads CASTLTPGQKNEQFF. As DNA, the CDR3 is TGTGCCAGCACCCTTACCCCGGGACAGAAAAATGAGCAGTTCTTC. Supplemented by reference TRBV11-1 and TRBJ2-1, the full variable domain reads EAEVAQSPRYKITEKSQAVAFWCDPISGHATLYWYRQILGQGPELLVQFQDESVVDDSQLPKDRFSAERLKGVDSTLKIQPAELGDSAMYLCASTLTPGQKNEQFFGPGTRLTVL.

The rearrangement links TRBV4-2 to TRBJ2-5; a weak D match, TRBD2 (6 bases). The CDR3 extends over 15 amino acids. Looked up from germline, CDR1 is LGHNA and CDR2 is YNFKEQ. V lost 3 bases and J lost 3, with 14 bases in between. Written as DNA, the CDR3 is TGTGCCAGCAGCCAGGGGGACTGGTCTGAAGAGACCCAGTACTTC. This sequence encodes CASSQGDWSEETQYF.

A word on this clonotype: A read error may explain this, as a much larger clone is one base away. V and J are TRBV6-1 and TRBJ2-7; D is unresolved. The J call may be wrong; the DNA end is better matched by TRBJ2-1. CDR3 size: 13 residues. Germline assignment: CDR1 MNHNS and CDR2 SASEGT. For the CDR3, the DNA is TGTGCCAGCAGTGCTCTCTCCAAATACGAGCAGTTCTTC. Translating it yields CASSALSKYEQFF.

The CDR3 loop reads CSARDGGGPHNYEQYF. The DNA of the CDR3 is TGCAGTGCTAGAGACGGGGGAGGCCCGCATAACTACGAGCAGTACTTC. The chain recombines TRBV20-1 with TRBJ2-7; a weak D match, TRBD2 (6 bases). The CDR3 extends over 16 amino acids. The ends were cut back, 0 bases at V and 3 bases at J, with 18 bases in the middle. The germline CDR1 and CDR2 sequences are DFQATT and SNEGSKA (reference sequence).

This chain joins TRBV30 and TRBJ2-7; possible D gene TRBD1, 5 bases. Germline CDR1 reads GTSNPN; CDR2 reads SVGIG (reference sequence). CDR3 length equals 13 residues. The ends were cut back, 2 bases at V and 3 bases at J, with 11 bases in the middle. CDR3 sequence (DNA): TGTGCCTGGAGTAGGGGTGGTATCTACGAGCAGTACTTC. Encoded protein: CAWSRGGIYEQYF.

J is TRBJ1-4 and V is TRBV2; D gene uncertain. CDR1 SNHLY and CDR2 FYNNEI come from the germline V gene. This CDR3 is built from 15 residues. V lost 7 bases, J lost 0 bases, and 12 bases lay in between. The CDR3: CASTKEGATNEKLFF. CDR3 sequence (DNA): TGTGCCAGCACGAAGGAGGGCGCAACTAATGAAAAACTGTTTTTT.

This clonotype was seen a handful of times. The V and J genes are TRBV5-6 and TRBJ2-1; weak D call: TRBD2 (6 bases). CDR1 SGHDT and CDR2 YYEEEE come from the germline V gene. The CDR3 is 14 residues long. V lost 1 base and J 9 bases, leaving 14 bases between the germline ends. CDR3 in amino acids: CASSLQGLIIEQFF. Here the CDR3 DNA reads TGTGCCAGCAGCTTGCAAGGACTAATTATTGAGCAGTTCTTC. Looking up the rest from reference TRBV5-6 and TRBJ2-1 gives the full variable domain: DAGVTQSPTHLIKTRGQQVTLRCSPKSGHDTVSWYQQALGQGPQFIFQYYEEEERQRGNFPDRFSGHQFPNYSSELNVNALLLGDSALYLCASSLQGLIIEQFFGPGTRLTVL.

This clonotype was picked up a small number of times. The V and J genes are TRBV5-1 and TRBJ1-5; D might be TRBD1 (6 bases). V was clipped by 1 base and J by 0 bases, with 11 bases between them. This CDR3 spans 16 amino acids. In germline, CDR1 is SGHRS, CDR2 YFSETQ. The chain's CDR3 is CASSLSPGASNQPQHF. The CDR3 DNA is TGCGCCAGCAGCTTGTCCCCGGGGGCTAGCAATCAGCCCCAGCATTTT.

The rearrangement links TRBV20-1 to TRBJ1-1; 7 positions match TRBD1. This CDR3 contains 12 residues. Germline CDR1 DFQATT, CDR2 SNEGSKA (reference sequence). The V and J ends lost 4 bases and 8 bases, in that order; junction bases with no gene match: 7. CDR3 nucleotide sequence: TGCAGTGCTATTTACCGGGACAGAGAAGCTTTCTTT. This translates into CSAIYRDREAFF.